This T cell receptor (beta chain) emerged from a study of T cells in localized non-small cell lung cancer (dated by TCRdb to about 2020). About the investigation overall: The study analyzed T cell repertoires of hundreds of early-stage NSCLC patients, comparing tumors and uninvolved tumor-adjacent lungs. All 250 or so NSCLC patients in the cohort were treatment-naive and had localized lung tumors that were resected. NSCLC patients had a mean age of around 66 years, and fewer than 150 were male and 85 to 110 female.

A single count supports this clone. The target of this receptor is not known. Qualities for individual bases were not recorded, and no much larger clone is one base off. At diagnosis, tumor, uninvolved tumor-adjacent lung and peripheral blood were collected and then preserved as a mix of FFPE and fresh-frozen material. For TCR repertoire profiling, the blood samples were analyzed as peripheral blood mononuclear cells. TCR beta CDR3 regions were sequenced from DNA using the immunoSEQ Assay. Processing in the source paper ran as follows. T cell density was computed as TCR beta template counts normalized to usable DNA estimated by amplifying housekeeping genes. Using the preseqR package, richness was estimated by extrapolating to 120,000 templates for tissue samples and 400,000 templates for PBMC samples. Clonality was defined by subtracting Pielou's evenness from one. Tissue-enriched TCRs were identified by differential abundance testing using productive amino-acid clonotypes, minimum total count 5 and alpha 0.1. The Jaccard Index and the Morisita Overlap Index were used to quantify repertoire overlap between compartments. GLIPH grouped TCR beta CDR3s together with public tetramer-defined viral CDR3s, and a viral motif had to include at least three viral sequences and also show V-gene enrichment. TCRdb stores this immuneACCESS table with in-frame sequences only. Part of the clones is absent; in the studies checked, under half of the shortfall reflects unresolved V genes, and no reason is known for the rest. V and J calls plus clone size are reproduced from that table; the DNA served to infer D and trimming. The sample data list 45,000 to 60,000 clones, and just over 85% of these were observed just once. The top ten constitute approximately 5% of the sample.

Taken from cysteine to phenylalanine, the CDR3 has 13 residues. CDR3 DNA only is kept here, 39 bases in frame from base 1. The germline V gene provides CDR1 SGHTA and CDR2 FQGNSA. Unmatched junction bases come to 5, with V trimmed by 2 bases and J by 8 bases. General study outcomes and caveats: Uninvolved tumor-adjacent lung showed the highest T cell clonality, higher than tumor, which suggests more focused antigenic responses in the adjacent lung. Higher blood T cell density associated with longer overall survival, while higher adjacent-lung clonality associated with shorter survival. Because multi-region sequencing of the tumors was not done, intratumor heterogeneity could not be ruled out. Of the top 100 tumor clones, a median of roughly 53 were detected in paired uninvolved adjacent lung; about 26 were also among that lung's top 100. Because of the exploratory design, TCR variables were selected using unadjusted p-values without false-discovery rate correction.

The sequence came from a woman aged 40-69 years with stage I lung adenocarcinoma. The V and J genes are TRBV7-2 and TRBJ1-2, with 7 bases aligning to TRBD1. Source: peripheral blood, taken before any cancer treatment. The CDR3 protein: CASSLRGQGGYTF. The nucleotide sequence reads as follows: TGTGCCAGCAGCTTAAGGGGGCAGGGCGGCTACACCTTC.